This T cell receptor beta chain was identified in a study of T cells in tuberculosis. Assay used: immunoSEQ multiplex PCR; TCRdb lists only in-frame clones, some missing. The repertoire holds 30,000 to 35,000 clones, with about nine tenths as singletons. This CDR3 has 19 residues. Germline V gives CDR1 SGHAT, CDR2 FQNNGV. V shed 0 bases, J shed 2 bases, and the junction held 14 bases outside the gene matches. The chain links TRBV11-2 to TRBJ2-5, with 8 positions matching TRBD2. Sequencing used PBMCs. This TCR came from a donor aged 5 to 30 with latent tuberculosis or without tuberculosis infection. The CDR3, as DNA: TGTGCCAGCAGCTTAGAGGGACTAGTCCCCGGATGGCGGCAAGAGACCCAGTACTTC. Amino acid sequence: CASSLEGLVPGWRQETQYF.